This T cell receptor (beta chain) derives from a study of cytomegalovirus exposure and HLA in healthy donors. Findings of the study overall: The classifier reportedly diagnosed cytomegalovirus status with high sensitivity and specificity. CMV serostatus was the only recorded immune exposure for donors.

CDR1 is MNHEY and CDR2 is SMNVEV in the germline V gene (reference sequence). CDR3 size: 11 residues. V was clipped by 6 bases and J by 10 bases, with 10 bases between them. The donors comprised healthy bone marrow donors. Turning to this clone: The target antigen is unknown.

With 60 Vbeta and 13 Jbeta primers, the PCR was carried out. In the original processing: A later analysis counted 65 million to 95 million unique TCR beta chains, 10 million to 12 million shared. Some clones are missing from TCRdb's copy, which holds only in-frame ones; the method was immunoSEQ multiplex PCR. Clone size and the V and J calls come from that table; the DNA yielded D and trimming. The sample shows over 55,000 clones, over 75% of them seen only once. The source is a woman in her thirties in good health and CMV-seropositive. The sample taken for sequencing was PBMCs. J is TRBJ2-1 and V is TRBV27; no clear D. CDR3 loop: CASSERREQFF. The CDR3 nucleotides read TGTGCCAGCAGCGAGCGTCGAGAGCAGTTCTTC.